These 29 T cell receptor beta chains share one sample of origin, sequenced in a study of blood T cells in healthy people across ages. A second PCR, run for roughly 7 to 12 cycles, used a sample-barcoded 5' primer plus a J-beta primer mix. TCRdb processed the 5' RACE reads anew with MiXCR; each CDR3 protein has one entry. The sample consists of approximately 1,000,000 distinct CDR3 sequences, less than 50% of them appearing once. Sequenced material: blood. The receptors were sampled from a woman in her sixties in good health.

In the case of this clonotype: One end of the junction fails to match germline, which may point to a read error. The genes are TRBV12-3 or TRBV12-4 and TRBJ2-3; a possible D gene is TRBD1 (6 bases). The CDR3 loop spans 14 amino acids. DNA of the CDR3: TGTGCCATAAGCGTAGGGGGAAGCACAGATACGGAGTATTTT. The encoded protein is CAISVGGSTDTEYF.

The V call is TRBV11-2, the J call TRBJ2-7; 8 positions agree with TRBD1. Looked up from germline, CDR1 is SGHAT and CDR2 is FQNNGV. The CDR3 length is 15 residues. Trimming took 1 base from V and 6 from J; bases not matched to a gene: 8. CDR3 residues: CASSLGRQGPSEQYF. The CDR3 nucleotides read TGTGCCAGCAGCTTAGGCCGACAGGGGCCCTCCGAGCAGTACTTC.

This clonotype was counted many times. This chain links TRBV29-1 with TRBJ2-3; 11 bases map to TRBD2. V lost 5 bases, J lost 0 bases, and 1 base stayed unmatched. The CDR3 spans 14 residues. Germline CDR1 SQVTM, CDR2 ANQGSEA. The CDR3 region has the DNA TGCAGCGTTCGGACTAGCGGGAGCACAGATACGCAGTATTTT. Encoded protein: CSVRTSGSTDTQYF.

V gene TRBV27 combines with J gene TRBJ2-5; 9 bases align to TRBD1. With V trimmed by 3 bases and J by 6 bases, 8 bases remained unmatched. Germline V gene data show CDR1 as MNHEY and CDR2 as SMNVEV (reference sequence). The CDR3 is 15 amino acids. DNA of the CDR3: TGTGCCAGCAGTTTTCAACAGGGGGCTTTGAAGACCCAGTACTTC. Translating gives CASSFQQGALKTQYF.

This chain uses TRBV11-2 with TRBJ2-3; the D gene is possibly TRBD2 (6 bases). Trimming removed 6 bases from V and 1 base from J, with 20 bases in between. CDR3 length: 17 amino acids. Germline V lookup: CDR1 SGHAT, CDR2 FQNNGV. CDR3 residues: CASSFTVRETGTDTQYF. The CDR3 DNA follows: TGTGCCAGCAGTTTTACGGTACGGGAGACCGGCACAGATACGCAGTATTTT.

The gene calls are TRBV30 and TRBJ2-7; no clear D. The CDR3 is made up of 14 amino acids. Germline loops: CDR1 GTSNPN, CDR2 SVGIG (reference sequence). V dropped 0 bases and J dropped 3 bases, with 12 bases sitting between them. The CDR3 protein is CAWSVRSTDYEQYF. As DNA, the CDR3 is TGTGCCTGGAGTGTACGGAGTACGGACTACGAGCAGTACTTC.

This clonotype was detected ten times or more. This chain links TRBV6-1 with TRBJ2-7, with a weak D call TRBD1 (6 bases). Trimming cost V 1 base and J 3 bases, with 16 bases left between them. This CDR3 has 16 residues. The germline gives CDR1 MNHNS, CDR2 SASEGT. Written as DNA, the CDR3 is TGTGCCAGCAGTGAAGGGGCGACAGGTTTCAGCTACGAGCAGTACTTC. It codes for CASSEGATGFSYEQYF.

This chain joins TRBV12-3 or TRBV12-4 and TRBJ1-1; the D is unclear. Trimming removed 6 bases from V and 1 base from J, with 9 bases in between. This CDR3 spans 13 amino acids. CDR3 sequence (DNA): TGTGCCAGCAGCAACTCAGAGAACACTGAAGCTTTCTTT. Its translation is CASSNSENTEAFF.

The chain carries TRBV5-1 and TRBJ2-5, with 7 bases aligning to TRBD2. The germline gives CDR1 SGHRS, CDR2 YFSETQ. V lost 4 bases and J lost 4; bases outside the gene matches: 16. The CDR3 contains 17 residues. CDR3 bases: TGCGCCAGCAGCCGTCTAGCCCCCCCGGGGGAGGGAGAGACCCAGTACTTC. This gives the protein CASSRLAPPGEGETQYF.

The genes are TRBV5-6 and TRBJ2-1; 7 bases agree with TRBD2. Losses at the gene ends were 2 bases for V and 15 bases for J; bases not matched to a gene: 20. This CDR3 spans 16 amino acids. Germline CDR1 SGHDT, CDR2 YYEEEE. The CDR3 reads CASSFLGREPNSGGFF. CDR3 nucleotide sequence: TGTGCCAGCAGCTTTTTGGGGAGGGAGCCCAACTCGGGTGGGTTCTTC.

V is TRBV12-3 or TRBV12-4 and J is TRBJ1-2, with TRBD1 as a possible D gene (6 bases). This CDR3 is built from 15 residues. Deletions cut 6 bases from V and 4 bases from J, with 18 bases between. CDR3 sequence reads: CASSPGEGEGYGYTF. CDR3 nucleotides: TGTGCCAGCAGCCCCGGGGAGGGGGAGGGCTATGGCTACACCTTC.

V is TRBV28 and J is TRBJ2-5, with 14 nucleotides matching TRBD2. This CDR3 is built from 15 residues. CDR1 is MDHEN, CDR2 SYDVKM, per germline. CDR3 residues: CACGGLAGGWETQYF. Written as DNA, the CDR3 is TGTGCATGCGGCGGACTAGCGGGAGGTTGGGAGACCCAGTACTTC.

This chain uses TRBV5-1 with TRBJ2-3; 11 bases agree with TRBD2. J lost 1 base, V lost 4 bases, and 17 bases had no gene match. Per germline, CDR1 SGHRS and CDR2 YFSETQ. This CDR3 has 20 amino acids. In nucleotides, the CDR3 is TGCGCCAGCAGCGCGCCCCCCGCTAGCGGGAGGTCCCACGGCACAGATACGCAGTATTTT. It is translated as CASSAPPASGRSHGTDTQYF.

This clonotype was observed once. The V call is TRBV12-3 or TRBV12-4, the J call TRBJ2-3; the D gene could be TRBD1 or TRBD2 (5 bases each). CDR3 length: 15 residues. V was cut by 7 bases and J by 2 bases, with 16 bases left in between. The CDR3 DNA reads TGTGCCAGCAACCCAGCTAGAGGGACCACAGATACGCAGTATTTT. Encoded protein: CASNPARGTTDTQYF.

The chain has TRBV3-1 and TRBJ1-5; D is undetermined. V was clipped by 1 base and J by 9 bases, with 10 bases between them. CDR1 and CDR2 from the germline V gene are LGHDT and YNNKEL (reference sequence). This CDR3 spans 13 amino acids. This chain's CDR3 is CASSQGSRGPQHF. CDR3 bases: TGTGCCAGCAGCCAAGGGTCTCGAGGGCCCCAGCATTTT.

This clonotype was recorded a few times. The CDR3 region is CSVEAGQVVGTQYF. In DNA, the CDR3 is TGCAGCGTTGAAGCGGGACAGGTTGTGGGGACCCAGTACTTC. This chain connects TRBV29-1 to TRBJ2-5, with 8 bases matching TRBD1. There are 14 residues in the CDR3. CDR1 SQVTM and CDR2 ANQGSEA come from the germline V gene. The J segment lost 7 bases and the V segment lost 1 base, leaving 8 bases of the junction unmatched.

The chain carries TRBV10-3 and TRBJ2-6; no clear D gene. Trimming removed 4 bases from V and 2 bases from J, with 6 bases in between. CDR1 is ENHRY and CDR2 is SYGVKD in the germline V gene. The CDR3 length is 14 residues. The CDR3 nucleotides read TGTGCCATCAGTGTCGGTCCTGGGGCCAACGTCCTGACTTTC. As protein: CAISVGPGANVLTF.

In its sample, this clonotype was seen a few times. This sequence joins TRBV20-1 and TRBJ1-3; 9 bases fit TRBD1. The CDR3 extends over 13 amino acids. Germline lookup yields CDR1 DFQATT and CDR2 SNEGSKA (reference sequence). V lost 7 bases and J lost 3; bases outside the gene matches: 4. DNA for the CDR3: TGCAGTGTAACAGGGGGCGGTGGAAACACCATATATTTT. Its protein product is CSVTGGGGNTIYF.

This clonotype has only a few counts. The chain combines TRBV20-1 with TRBJ2-1; 13 bases are shared with TRBD2. V was pared by 6 bases and J by 15 bases, with 17 bases of the junction left unmatched. This CDR3 region has 15 residues. CDR1 is DFQATT, CDR2 SNEGSKA, per germline (reference sequence). CDR3 loop: CSATGGTSGRGGAFF. The CDR3 DNA is TGCAGTGCAACAGGGGGAACTAGCGGGAGGGGTGGTGCGTTCTTC.

The chain is built from TRBV20-1 and TRBJ2-5, with D unclear. Germline V lookup: CDR1 DFQATT, CDR2 SNEGSKA (reference sequence). Trimming took off 3 bases at V and 1 base at J, with 12 bases between the two ends. CDR3 size: 14 residues. CDR3 sequence: CSASPRTGQETQYF. For the CDR3, the DNA is TGCAGTGCTAGCCCCCGAACGGGCCAAGAGACCCAGTACTTC.

The gene calls are TRBV14 and TRBJ2-5; 12 nucleotides match TRBD2. Germline assignment: CDR1 SGHDN and CDR2 FVKESK. This CDR3 has 18 residues. V was clipped by 4 bases and J by 4 bases; unmatched bases: 13. CDR3 residues: CASSPRLAGETRGETQYF. CDR3 in DNA: TGTGCCAGCAGCCCTAGACTAGCGGGAGAGACGAGGGGAGAGACCCAGTACTTC.

The chain links TRBV4-1 to TRBJ2-5; 10 positions match TRBD1. The end of the DNA fits TRBJ2-7 better, so the J call may be wrong. The V gene's germline CDR1 is MGHRA and CDR2 YSYEKL. The CDR3 is 14 amino acids. CDR3 sequence: CASSQGQGMYEQYF. DNA for the CDR3: TGCGCCAGCAGCCAGGGACAGGGGATGTACGAGCAGTACTTC.

Ten or more counts support this clonotype. A read error may produce the germline difference seen at one junction end. This rearrangement joins TRBV5-1 to TRBJ2-3; D not certain. The CDR3 length is 11 residues. In germline, CDR1 is SGHRS, CDR2 YFSETQ. The CDR3 spells CASSFTDTQYF. The CDR3 nucleotides are TGTGCCAGCAGCTTCACAGATACGCAGTATTTT.

V usage is TRBV24-1 and J usage is TRBJ2-7, with no clear D. CDR3 size: 12 residues. Trimming left V 4 bases short and J 3 bases short, with 6 bases between. CDR1 is KGHDR, CDR2 SFDVKD, per germline. The CDR3 nucleotides read TGTGCCACCAGTGACAGGAACTACGAGCAGTACTTC. Its protein product is CATSDRNYEQYF.

The CDR3: CASSQERHLYEQYF. CDR3 sequence (DNA): TGCGCCAGCAGCCAAGAAAGGCACCTCTACGAGCAGTACTTC. This sequence joins TRBV4-1 and TRBJ2-7; no clear D gene. Deletions cut 0 bases from V and 3 bases from J, with 9 bases between. Germline loops: CDR1 MGHRA, CDR2 YSYEKL. CDR3 length: 14 amino acids.

About this clonotype itself: Just one base apart from a much larger clone, this may be a read error. This chain uses TRBV29-1 with TRBJ2-7, with a weak D call TRBD2 (6 bases). The CDR3 is 13 amino acids. In germline, CDR1 is SQVTM, CDR2 ANQGSEA. The CDR3 DNA reads TGCGGCGGGACTCCGGGACCAGGCCACGAGCAGTACTTC. It specifies CGGTPGPGHEQYF.

This chain joins TRBV7-2 and TRBJ2-3; D might be TRBD2 (6 bases). CDR1 and CDR2 from the germline V gene are SGHTA and FQGNSA. V lost 4 bases to trimming and J lost 5 bases, with 13 bases between them. The CDR3 totals 14 residues. The CDR3: CASSSGLGRDTQYF. CDR3 in DNA: TGTGCCAGCAGCTCGGGACTCGGCAGAGATACGCAGTATTTT.

This clonotype was seen just once. As the CDR3 is not closed by the conserved phenylalanine or tryptophan, this likely results from a read error. The CDR3 here is CASSSHRVGETQYS. DNA for the CDR3: TGTGCCAGCAGTTCCCACAGGGTTGGAGAGACCCAGTACTCC. This chain uses TRBV27 with TRBJ2-5, with D possibly matching TRBD1 (6 bases). V lost 4 bases, J lost 4 bases, and 13 bases lay in between. The length of the CDR3 is 14 residues. Germline CDR1 and CDR2: MNHEY and SMNVEV (reference sequence).

The chain couples TRBV28 to TRBJ1-6, with 7 bases matching TRBD1. Germline assignment: CDR1 MDHEN and CDR2 SYDVKM. Unmatched junction bases numbered 7, after V lost 6 bases and J lost 5 bases. The CDR3 spans 15 residues. This CDR3 is CASRPSGQNNSPLHF. In DNA form, the CDR3 reads TGTGCCAGCAGACCCTCGGGACAGAATAATTCACCCCTCCACTTT.